Sequencing of this T cell receptor beta chain was carried out in a study of blood T cell repertoires in COVID-19. J gave up 4 bases and V 6 bases, and 8 bases lay outside the gene matches. The CDR3 is 15 residues long. Germline V lookup: CDR1 MNHEY, CDR2 SVGAGI. In the original processing: Estimates of nucleated cell counts were drawn from the amplification of reference gene primers. Only in-frame clones appear in the TCRdb table, and some are missing; sequencing was by immunoSEQ multiplex PCR. V and J calls and clone size come straight from that table; D and trimming were deduced from the DNA. The profile shows 100,000 or so clones, approximately 87% of them singletons.

The clonotype was recovered from a human donor in a cohort sampled during active COVID-19. V usage is TRBV6-5 and J usage is TRBJ1-2, with 10 positions matching TRBD1. The sequenced material came from peripheral blood. The CDR3 region is CASRPRQGAGYGYTF. In DNA form, the CDR3 reads TGTGCCAGCAGGCCCCGACAGGGGGCCGGCTATGGCTACACCTTC.